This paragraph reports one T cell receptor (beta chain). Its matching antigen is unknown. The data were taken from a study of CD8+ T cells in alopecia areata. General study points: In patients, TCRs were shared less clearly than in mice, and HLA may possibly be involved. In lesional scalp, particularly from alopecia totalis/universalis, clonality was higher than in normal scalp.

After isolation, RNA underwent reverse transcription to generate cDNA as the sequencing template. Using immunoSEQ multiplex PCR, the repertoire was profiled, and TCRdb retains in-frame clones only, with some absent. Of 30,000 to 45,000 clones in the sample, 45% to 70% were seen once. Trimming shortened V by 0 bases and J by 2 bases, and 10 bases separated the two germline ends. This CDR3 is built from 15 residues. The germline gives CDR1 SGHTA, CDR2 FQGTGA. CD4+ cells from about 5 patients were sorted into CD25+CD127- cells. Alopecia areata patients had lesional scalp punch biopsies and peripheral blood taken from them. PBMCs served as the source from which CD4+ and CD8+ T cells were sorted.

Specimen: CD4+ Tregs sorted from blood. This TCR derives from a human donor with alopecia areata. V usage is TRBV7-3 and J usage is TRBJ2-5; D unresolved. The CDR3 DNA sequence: TGTGCCAGCAGCTTAACCCGCTCGCGACAAGAGACCCAGTACTTC. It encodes CASSLTRSRQETQYF. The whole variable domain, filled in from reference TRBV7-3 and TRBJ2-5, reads GAGVSQTPSNKVTEKGKYVELRCDPISGHTALYWYRQSLGQGPEFLIYFQGTGAADDSGLPNDRFFAVRPEGSVSTLKIQRTERGDSAVYLCASSLTRSRQETQYFGPGTRLLVL.